This T cell receptor beta chain was obtained from a study of T cells in Graves' hyperthyroidism and ophthalmopathy. Study information: Blood was drawn when the patient was first diagnosed and still untreated. Study-level points and caveats: In blood, most of the thyroid clonotypes expanded above 0.001 were also present.

Lactation, pregnancy, other autoimmune disease or uncontrolled infection excluded patients. Diagnosis relied on clinical symptoms, serum thyroxine and TRAb, thyroid ultrasound and orbital computed tomography. This clonotype occurred many times. Its antigen is not identified. Researchers took RNA transcripts and amplified the TCR beta CDR3 regions from them. The HTBI primer set served for first-round RT-PCR of the TCR CDR3. TCRdb fed the multiplex PCR reads into MiXCR, producing one record per CDR3 protein. Of about 500,000 distinct CDR3 sequences listed, approximately 17% are singletons. Germline trimming cut 2 bases from V and 9 bases from J; bases unmatched to any gene: 6. Germline V CDR1 and CDR2: SGHAT, FQNNGV. This CDR3 is built from 14 residues.

This chain links TRBV11-2 with TRBJ2-3; 9 bases line up with TRBD2. The TCR sequence derives from a woman under 30 with Graves' ophthalmopathy. The sequenced sample was blood. CDR3 in DNA: TGTGCCAGCAGCTTACTAGCGGGGATGCGGACGCAGTATTTT. Protein product: CASSLLAGMRTQYF.